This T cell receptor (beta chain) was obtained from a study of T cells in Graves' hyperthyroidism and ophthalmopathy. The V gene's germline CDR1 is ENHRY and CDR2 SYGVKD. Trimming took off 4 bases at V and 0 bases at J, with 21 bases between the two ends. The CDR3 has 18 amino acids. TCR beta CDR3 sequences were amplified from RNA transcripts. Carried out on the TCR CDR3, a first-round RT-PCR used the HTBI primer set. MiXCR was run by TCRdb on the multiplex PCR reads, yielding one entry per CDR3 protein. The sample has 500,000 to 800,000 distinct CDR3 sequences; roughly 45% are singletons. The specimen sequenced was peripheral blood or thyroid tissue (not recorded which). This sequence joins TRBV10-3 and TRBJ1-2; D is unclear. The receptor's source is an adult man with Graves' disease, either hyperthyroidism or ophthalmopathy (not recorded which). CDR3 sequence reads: CAISARDVPRRANYGYTF. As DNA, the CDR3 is TGTGCCATCAGTGCTAGAGATGTTCCCCGCAGAGCTAACTATGGCTACACCTTC.